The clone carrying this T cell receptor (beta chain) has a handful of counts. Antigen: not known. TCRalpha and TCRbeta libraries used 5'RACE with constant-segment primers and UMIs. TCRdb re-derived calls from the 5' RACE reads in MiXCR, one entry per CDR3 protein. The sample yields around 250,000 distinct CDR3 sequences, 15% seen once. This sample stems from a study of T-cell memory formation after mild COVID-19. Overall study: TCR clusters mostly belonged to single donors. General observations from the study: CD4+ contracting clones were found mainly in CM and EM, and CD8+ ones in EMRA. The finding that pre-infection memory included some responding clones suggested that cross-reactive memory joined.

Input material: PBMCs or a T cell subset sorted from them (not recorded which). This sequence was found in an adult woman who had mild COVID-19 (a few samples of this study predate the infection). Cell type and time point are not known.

CDR3 in DNA: TGTGCCAGCAGGGCACTTACAGAGACCCAGTACTTC. Amino acids: CASRALTETQYF. V and J are TRBV2 and TRBJ2-5; no clear D. The CDR3 is 12 residues long. Trimming cost V 6 bases and J 4 bases, with 9 bases left between them. Germline values: CDR1 SNHLY, CDR2 FYNNEI.